This T cell receptor (beta chain) stems from a study of technical replicates of blood from a few donors. TCRdb keeps only in-frame clones here, not all; method: immunoSEQ multiplex PCR. The repertoire has roughly 68,000 clones, about 88% of them found once; the top ten carry about 5.1%. V was trimmed by 0 bases and J by 9 bases, leaving 11 bases between them. CDR3 length: 14 amino acids. Germline values: CDR1 MGHRA, CDR2 YSYEKL. The chain links TRBV4-1 to TRBJ1-4, with a tentative D call TRBD1 (6 bases). This sequence was found in a human donor in good health. Some clones in this sample may be carry-over from other donors' samples. The sample comprised PBMCs. The CDR3 DNA reads TGCGCCAGCAGCCAAGACCGGGACACTAAAAAACTGTTTTTT. Amino acids: CASSQDRDTKKLFF.